Given below is one TCR beta chain in context. Primers: 60 V beta forward and 13 J beta reverse. Sequenced by immunoSEQ multiplex PCR; TCRdb stores in-frame clones only, minus some. The sample records roughly 70,000 clones, 82% being singletons. No glioblastoma patient carried an isocitrate dehydrogenase mutation. The record originates from a study of glioma-infiltrating T cells after dendritic cell vaccination. Study at large: Glioblastoma patients came from Phase I and II dendritic cell vaccination trials.

The clonotype originates from a human donor with glioblastoma. The sample here was blood, taken before dendritic cell vaccination.

CDR3 sequence (DNA): TGTGCCAGCATTAGAGCGGGGACCTACAATGAGCAGTTCTTC. It is translated as CASIRAGTYNEQFF. The chain joins TRBV6-5 to TRBJ2-1, with 7 bases lining up with TRBD2. The CDR3 is 14 amino acids. V was pared by 7 bases and J by 2 bases, with 5 bases of the junction left unmatched. Germline V gene sequence: CDR1 MNHEY, CDR2 SVGAGI.